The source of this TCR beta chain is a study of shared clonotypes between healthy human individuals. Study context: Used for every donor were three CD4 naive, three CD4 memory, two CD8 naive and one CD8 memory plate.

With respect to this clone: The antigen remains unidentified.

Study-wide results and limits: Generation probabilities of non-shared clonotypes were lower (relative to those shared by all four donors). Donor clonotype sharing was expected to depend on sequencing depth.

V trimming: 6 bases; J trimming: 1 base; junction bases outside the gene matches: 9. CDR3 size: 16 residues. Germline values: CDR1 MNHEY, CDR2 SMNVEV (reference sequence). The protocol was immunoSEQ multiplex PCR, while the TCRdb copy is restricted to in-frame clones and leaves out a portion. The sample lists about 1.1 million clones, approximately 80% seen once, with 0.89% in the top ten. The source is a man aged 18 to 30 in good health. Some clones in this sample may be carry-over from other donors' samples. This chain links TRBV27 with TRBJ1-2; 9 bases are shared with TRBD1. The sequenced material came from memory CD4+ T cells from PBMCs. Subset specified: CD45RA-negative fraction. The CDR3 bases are TGTGCCAGCAGCCGTGGGGGGACAGGGAGTAACTATGGCTACACCTTC. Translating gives CASSRGGTGSNYGYTF.